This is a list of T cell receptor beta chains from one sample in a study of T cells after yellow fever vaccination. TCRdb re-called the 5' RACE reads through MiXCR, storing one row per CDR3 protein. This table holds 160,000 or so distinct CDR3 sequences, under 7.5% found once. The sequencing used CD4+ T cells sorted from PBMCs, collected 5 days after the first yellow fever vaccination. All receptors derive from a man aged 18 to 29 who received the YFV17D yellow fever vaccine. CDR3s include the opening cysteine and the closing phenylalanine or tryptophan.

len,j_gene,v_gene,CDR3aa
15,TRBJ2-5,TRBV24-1,CAIAPNSGQQETQYF
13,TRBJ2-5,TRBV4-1,CASSPDNQETQYF
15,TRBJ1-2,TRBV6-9,CASSYSGGAGYGYTF
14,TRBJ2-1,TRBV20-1,CSARAGAIYNEQFF
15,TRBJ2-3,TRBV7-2,CASTSRTDYTDTQYF
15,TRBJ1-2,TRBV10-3,CAISDEGQGLYGYTF
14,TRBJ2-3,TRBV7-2,CASSQRGGRDTQYF
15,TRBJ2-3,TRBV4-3,CASSRSGGATDTQYF
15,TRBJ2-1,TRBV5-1,CASSVGGRLDNEQFF
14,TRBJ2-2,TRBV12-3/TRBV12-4,CASSYNLNTGELFF
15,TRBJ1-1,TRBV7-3,CASSDLGQIHTEAFF
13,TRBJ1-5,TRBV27,CASSLDVGQPQHF
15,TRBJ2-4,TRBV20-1,CSARGGAGAKNIQYF
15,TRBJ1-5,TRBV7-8,CASSPSRVGNQPQHF
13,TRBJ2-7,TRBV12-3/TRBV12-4,CASSFTGRDEQYF
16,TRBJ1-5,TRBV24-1,CATSDGDYSRNQPQHF
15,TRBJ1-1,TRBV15,CATSRDGRTNTEAFF
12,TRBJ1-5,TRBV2,CASRDPQRPQHF
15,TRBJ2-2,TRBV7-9,CASSRDRGKTGDLFF
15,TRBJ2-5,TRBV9,CASSVGSGTQETQYF
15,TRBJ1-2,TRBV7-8,CASSLELQGAGGYTF
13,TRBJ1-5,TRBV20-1,CSARDPGNQPQHF
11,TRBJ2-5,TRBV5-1,CASKREETQYF
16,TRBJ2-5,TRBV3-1,CASSPGGLAGRETQYF
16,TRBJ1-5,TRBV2,CASSELPAASNQPQHF
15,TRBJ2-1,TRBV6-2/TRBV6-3,CASSQQERPAGEQFF
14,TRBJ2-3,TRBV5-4,CASSRGGPTDTQYF
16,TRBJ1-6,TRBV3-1,CASSQEGFAYNSPLHF
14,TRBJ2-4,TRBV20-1,CSARDIEGAGIQYF
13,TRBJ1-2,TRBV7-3,CASSSGTGNGYTF
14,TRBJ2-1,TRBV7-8,CASSPEGTSLEQFF
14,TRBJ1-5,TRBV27,CASGKGQGTQPQHF
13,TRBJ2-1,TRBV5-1,CASTLEQGTEQFF
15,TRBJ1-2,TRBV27,CASSYETGGTGGYTF
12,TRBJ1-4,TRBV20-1,CSAAQTEGQLFF
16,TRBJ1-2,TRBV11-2,CASSLTSEGARGGYTF
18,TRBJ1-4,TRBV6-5,CASSHSLQGTATNEKLFF
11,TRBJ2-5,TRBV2,CATKYQETQYF
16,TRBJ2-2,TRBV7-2,CASSPVRGRTTGELFF
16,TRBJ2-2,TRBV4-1,CASSQGRGGRPGELFF
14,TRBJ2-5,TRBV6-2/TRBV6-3,CASINGGDQETQYF
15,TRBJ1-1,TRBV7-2,CASSFGAAMNTEAFF
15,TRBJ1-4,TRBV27,CASSPIDRGGEKLFF
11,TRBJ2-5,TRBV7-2,CASSSRKTQYF
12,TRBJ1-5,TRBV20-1,CSARDGNQPQHF
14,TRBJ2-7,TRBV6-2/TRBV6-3,CASSYGSGTGVPYF
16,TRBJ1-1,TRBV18,CASSPTGTGSNTEAFF